This is a list of T cell receptor beta chains from one sample in a study of T-cell reconstitution after alpha-beta-depleted transplantation in children. TCRdb re-called the PCR reads with MiXCR, one entry per CDR3 protein. The sample has a few hundred thousand distinct CDR3 sequences, 18% seen once; the top ten hold 2.5% to 3.5%. This specimen consisted of PBMCs from the stem cell graft donor, obtained from the stem cell graft. All receptors derive from a human donor who donated a stem cell graft to a child with acute lymphoblastic leukemia. The CDR3 runs from the conserved cysteine through the conserved F or W. D genes are given only for firm matches. Rows give clone size only sometimes, using once, few, many, or a class for an expanded clone.

j_call v_call d_call clone_size cdr3_aa cdr3_nt
TRBJ2-1 TRBV29-1 NA NA CSVGRGNEQFF TGCAGCGTTGGACGTGGCAATGAGCAGTTCTTC
TRBJ2-7 TRBV3-1 NA many CASAFTRTGSSYEQYF TGTGCCAGCGCTTTCACTAGGACGGGTAGCTCCTACGAGCAGTACTTC
TRBJ2-3 TRBV7-2 TRBD2 NA CASSTSGYPTDTQYF TGTGCCAGCAGCACTAGCGGGTACCCCACAGATACGCAGTATTTT
TRBJ2-4 TRBV7-9 TRBD2 NA CASSQSGGTKNIQYF TGTGCCAGCAGCCAATCCGGGGGGACCAAAAACATTCAGTACTTC
TRBJ1-2 TRBV9 NA NA CASTLPGTEYGYTF TGTGCCAGCACTTTACCCGGGACGGAATATGGCTACACCTTC
TRBJ2-3 TRBV18 TRBD2 few CASSPPGLAGADTQYF TGTGCCAGCTCACCACCCGGGCTAGCGGGAGCGGATACGCAGTATTTT
TRBJ1-2 TRBV5-1 NA few CASSHRTGWDYGYTF TGCGCCAGCAGCCACAGGACGGGGTGGGACTATGGCTACACCTTC
TRBJ2-3 TRBV12-3/TRBV12-4 NA NA CASSLVSTHTDTQYF TGTGCCAGCAGTTTAGTTTCCACCCACACAGATACGCAGTATTTT
TRBJ2-1 TRBV11-2 TRBD2 NA CASQGTSGRNEQFF TGTGCCAGCCAAGGGACTAGCGGGAGGAATGAGCAGTTCTTC
TRBJ2-1 TRBV19 NA few CASSIRTHNEQFF TGTGCCAGTAGTATACGAACTCACAATGAGCAGTTCTTC
TRBJ2-4 TRBV29-1 NA few CSVRGDLVVAKNIQYF TGCAGCGTGAGGGGGGATCTGGTGGTAGCCAAAAACATTCAGTACTTC
TRBJ1-1 TRBV27 NA NA CASSFGSSPDTEAFF TGTGCCAGCAGTTTTGGGTCTTCCCCCGACACTGAAGCTTTCTTT
TRBJ1-2 TRBV15 TRBD1 NA CATSRTDRGYGYTF TGTGCCACCAGCAGAACTGACAGGGGCTATGGCTACACCTTC
TRBJ2-1 TRBV29-1 TRBD1 few CSVGTGVSEQFF TGCAGCGTCGGGACAGGGGTTAGTGAGCAGTTCTTC
TRBJ2-2 TRBV11-1 NA NA CASSLTLVQLGRNGELFF TGTGCCAGCAGCTTAACTCTAGTTCAACTGGGGCGTAACGGGGAGCTGTTTTTT
TRBJ1-5 TRBV7-2 NA NA CASSLAGSRNQPQHF TGTGCCAGCAGCTTAGCGGGATCCAGAAATCAGCCCCAGCATTTT
TRBJ2-7 TRBV5-1 NA few CASSLHSLHTTYEQYF TGCGCCAGCAGCTTGCACAGTCTACATACCACCTACGAGCAGTACTTC
TRBJ2-5 TRBV5-1 TRBD2 NA CASSVPSGRETQYF TGCGCCAGCAGCGTACCTAGCGGGCGGGAGACCCAGTACTTC
TRBJ2-5 TRBV7-3 NA few CASSLIGQETQYF TGTGCCAGCAGCTTAATCGGCCAAGAGACCCAGTACTTC
TRBJ1-2 TRBV29-1 TRBD1 few CSVDRGRSNYGYTF TGCAGCGTCGACAGGGGGAGATCTAACTATGGCTACACCTTC
TRBJ2-7 TRBV20-1 NA NA CSARAGKEQYF TGCAGTGCTAGAGCAGGAAAGGAGCAGTACTTC
TRBJ2-5 TRBV4-1 TRBD1 NA CASSLWGTGGMETQYF TGCGCCAGCAGCCTCTGGGGGACAGGGGGCATGGAGACCCAGTACTTC
TRBJ2-7 TRBV9 NA NA CASSVSSPHEQYF TGTGCCAGCAGCGTAAGTTCTCCCCACGAGCAGTACTTC
TRBJ2-1 TRBV5-1 NA NA CATVVDISSYNEQFF TGCGCCACCGTAGTAGACATCTCTTCCTACAATGAGCAGTTCTTC
TRBJ2-7 TRBV29-1 NA NA CSVVSGDRAYEQYF TGCAGCGTTGTATCAGGTGACCGAGCCTACGAGCAGTACTTC
TRBJ2-7 TRBV29-1 NA NA CSVEVRGRRSYEQYF TGCAGCGTTGAAGTACGGGGTAGGCGCTCCTACGAGCAGTACTTC
TRBJ2-6 TRBV6-1 TRBD2 few CASSGLAGSGANVLTF TGTGCCAGCAGTGGACTAGCGGGCTCTGGGGCCAACGTCCTGACTTTC
TRBJ1-2 TRBV7-8 NA NA CASSLVGSSSGYTF TGTGCCAGCAGCTTAGTAGGCAGCTCCTCTGGCTACACCTTC
TRBJ1-2 TRBV6-5 NA NA CASSYQAVSDGYTF TGTGCCAGCAGTTACCAGGCAGTCTCGGATGGCTACACCTTC
TRBJ1-1 TRBV7-9 NA NA CASSYGVYEAFF TGTGCCAGCAGCTACGGGGTTTATGAAGCTTTCTTT
TRBJ1-2 TRBV12-3/TRBV12-4 TRBD1 NA CASRVQGARGGYTF TGTGCCAGCAGAGTACAGGGGGCGCGAGGTGGCTACACCTTC
TRBJ2-7 TRBV12-3/TRBV12-4 TRBD1 few CASSKTGGKGEQYF TGTGCCAGCAGCAAGACAGGGGGCAAGGGCGAGCAGTACTTC
TRBJ1-2 TRBV5-1 NA NA CASSPGVDRTLYGYTF TGCGCCAGCAGCCCCGGAGTAGACCGAACCTTATATGGCTACACCTTC
TRBJ2-3 TRBV6-2/TRBV6-3 TRBD1 NA CASSSAGTGVQDTQYF TGTGCCAGCAGTTCTGCCGGGACAGGGGTTCAAGATACGCAGTATTTT
TRBJ1-5 TRBV9 NA NA CASSVGDMLNQPQHF TGTGCCAGCAGCGTAGGGGACATGCTAAATCAGCCCCAGCATTTT
TRBJ2-7 TRBV6-5 TRBD1 few CASSSLPTGTDFYEQYF TGTGCCAGCAGTTCCCTCCCGACCGGGACAGACTTCTACGAGCAGTACTTC
TRBJ2-5 TRBV2 NA NA CASSAQGPQETQYF TGTGCCAGCAGTGCGCAGGGCCCGCAAGAGACCCAGTACTTC
TRBJ2-6 TRBV14 NA NA CASSQRPGANVLTF TGTGCCAGCAGCCAGAGGCCTGGGGCCAACGTCCTGACTTTC
TRBJ2-3 TRBV29-1 NA NA CSVLKGERTDTQYF TGCAGCGTCCTAAAGGGGGAGAGGACAGATACGCAGTATTTT
TRBJ2-3 TRBV4-1 NA few CASSRLPGAAEDTQYF TGCGCCAGCAGCCGACTCCCGGGGGCCGCGGAAGATACGCAGTATTTT
TRBJ2-3 TRBV4-1 NA few CASSQVFGSGTDTQYF TGCGCCAGCAGCCAAGTTTTCGGGAGTGGCACAGATACGCAGTATTTT